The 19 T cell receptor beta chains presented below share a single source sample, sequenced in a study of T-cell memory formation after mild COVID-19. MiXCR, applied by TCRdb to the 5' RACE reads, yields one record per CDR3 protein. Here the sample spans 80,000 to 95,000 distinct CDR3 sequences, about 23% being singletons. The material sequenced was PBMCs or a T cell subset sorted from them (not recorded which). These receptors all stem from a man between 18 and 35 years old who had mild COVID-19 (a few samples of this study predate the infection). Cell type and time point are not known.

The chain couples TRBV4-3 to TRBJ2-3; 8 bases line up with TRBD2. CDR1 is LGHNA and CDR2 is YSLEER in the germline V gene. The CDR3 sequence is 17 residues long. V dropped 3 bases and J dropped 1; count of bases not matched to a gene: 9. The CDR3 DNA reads TGCGCCAGCAGCCAGGGATACGGGAGGGCCGGCACAGATACGCAGTATTTT. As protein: CASSQGYGRAGTDTQYF.

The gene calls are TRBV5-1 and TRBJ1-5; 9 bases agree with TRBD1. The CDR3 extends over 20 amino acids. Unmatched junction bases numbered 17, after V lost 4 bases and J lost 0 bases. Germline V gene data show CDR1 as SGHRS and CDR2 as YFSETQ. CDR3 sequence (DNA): TGCGCCAGCAGCCCGTTGGGACCACAGGGGGCCACGTATAGCAATCAGCCCCAGCATTTT. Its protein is CASSPLGPQGATYSNQPQHF. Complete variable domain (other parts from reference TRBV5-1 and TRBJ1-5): KAGVTQTPRYLIKTRGQQVTLSCSPISGHRSVSWYQQTPGQGLQFLFEYFSETQRNKGNFPGRFSGRQFSNSRSEMNVSTLELGDSALYLCASSPLGPQGATYSNQPQHFGDGTRLSIL.

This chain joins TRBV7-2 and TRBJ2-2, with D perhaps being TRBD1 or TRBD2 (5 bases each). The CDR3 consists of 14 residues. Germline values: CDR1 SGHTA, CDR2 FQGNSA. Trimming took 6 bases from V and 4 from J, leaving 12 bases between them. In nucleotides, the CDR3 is TGTGCCAGCAGTTGGCCGGGACGCACCGGGGAGCTGTTTTTT. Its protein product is CASSWPGRTGELFF.

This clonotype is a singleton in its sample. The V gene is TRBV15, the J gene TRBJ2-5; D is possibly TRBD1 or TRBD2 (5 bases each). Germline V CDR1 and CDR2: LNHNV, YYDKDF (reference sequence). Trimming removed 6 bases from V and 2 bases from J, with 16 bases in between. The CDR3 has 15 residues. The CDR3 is CATSLGEWGQETQYF. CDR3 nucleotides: TGTGCCACCAGTCTCGGGGAATGGGGGCAAGAGACCCAGTACTTC.

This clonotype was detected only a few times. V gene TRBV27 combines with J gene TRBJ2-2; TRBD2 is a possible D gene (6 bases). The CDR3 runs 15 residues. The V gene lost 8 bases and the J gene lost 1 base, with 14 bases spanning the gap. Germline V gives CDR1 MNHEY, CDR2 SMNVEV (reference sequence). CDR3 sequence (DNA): TGTGCCAGCCGCGGGATGACAGTGAACACCGGGGAGCTGTTTTTT. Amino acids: CASRGMTVNTGELFF.

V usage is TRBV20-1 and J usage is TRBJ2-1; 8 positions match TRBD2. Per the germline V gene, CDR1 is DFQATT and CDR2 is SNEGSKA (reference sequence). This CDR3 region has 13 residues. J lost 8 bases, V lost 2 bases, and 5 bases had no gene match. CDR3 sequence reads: CSARTSGLYEQFF. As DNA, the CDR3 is TGCAGTGCTAGAACTAGCGGTCTTTATGAGCAGTTCTTC.

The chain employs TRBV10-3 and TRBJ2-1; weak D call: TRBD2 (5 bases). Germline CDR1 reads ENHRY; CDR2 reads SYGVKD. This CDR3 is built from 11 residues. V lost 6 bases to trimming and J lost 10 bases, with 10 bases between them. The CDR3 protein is CAISQPGEQFF. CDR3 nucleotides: TGTGCCATCAGCCAACCGGGGGAGCAGTTCTTC.

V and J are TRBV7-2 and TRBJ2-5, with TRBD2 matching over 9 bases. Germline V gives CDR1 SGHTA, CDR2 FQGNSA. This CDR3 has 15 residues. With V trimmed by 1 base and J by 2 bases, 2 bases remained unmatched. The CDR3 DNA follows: TGTGCCAGCAGCTTAGTGACTAGCGGACAAGAGACCCAGTACTTC. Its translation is CASSLVTSGQETQYF.

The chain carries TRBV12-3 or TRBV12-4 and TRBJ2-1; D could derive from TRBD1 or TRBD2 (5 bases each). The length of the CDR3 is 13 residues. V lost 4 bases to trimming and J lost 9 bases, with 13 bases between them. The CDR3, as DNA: TGTGCCAGCAGTTCTGGGACGATTGGTGAGCAGTTCTTC. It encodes CASSSGTIGEQFF.

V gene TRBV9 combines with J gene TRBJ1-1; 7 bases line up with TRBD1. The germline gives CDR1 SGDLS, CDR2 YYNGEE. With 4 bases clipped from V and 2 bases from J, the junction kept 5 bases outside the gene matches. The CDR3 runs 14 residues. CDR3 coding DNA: TGTGCCAGCAGCAATGGACAGGTTAACACTGAAGCTTTCTTT. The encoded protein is CASSNGQVNTEAFF.

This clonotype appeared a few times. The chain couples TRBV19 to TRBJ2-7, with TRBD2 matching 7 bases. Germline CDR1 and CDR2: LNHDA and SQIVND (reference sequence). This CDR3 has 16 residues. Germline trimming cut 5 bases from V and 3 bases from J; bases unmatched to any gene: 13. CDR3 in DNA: TGTGCCAGTAGTTTCCGACTAGCCGACCCTTACTACGAGCAGTACTTC. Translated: CASSFRLADPYYEQYF. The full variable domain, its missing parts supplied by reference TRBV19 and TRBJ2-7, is DGGITQSPKYLFRKEGQNVTLSCEQNLNHDAMYWYRQDPGQGLRLIYYSQIVNDFQKGDIAEGYSVSREKKESFPLTVTSAQKNPTAFYLCASSFRLADPYYEQYFGPGTRLTVT.

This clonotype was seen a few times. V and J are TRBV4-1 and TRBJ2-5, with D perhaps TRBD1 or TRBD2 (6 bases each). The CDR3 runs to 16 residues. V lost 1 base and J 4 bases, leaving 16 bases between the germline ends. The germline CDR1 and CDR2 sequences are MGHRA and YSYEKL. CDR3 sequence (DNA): TGCGCCAGCAGCCAAGTATCGGGGGCCCAAAGAGAGACCCAGTACTTC. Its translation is CASSQVSGAQRETQYF.

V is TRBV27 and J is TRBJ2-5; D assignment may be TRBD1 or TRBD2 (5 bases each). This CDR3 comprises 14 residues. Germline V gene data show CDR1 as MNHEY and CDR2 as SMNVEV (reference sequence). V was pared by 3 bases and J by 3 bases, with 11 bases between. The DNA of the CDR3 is TGTGCCAGCAGTTTCATGGGGGTAGAAGAGACCCAGTACTTC. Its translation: CASSFMGVEETQYF.

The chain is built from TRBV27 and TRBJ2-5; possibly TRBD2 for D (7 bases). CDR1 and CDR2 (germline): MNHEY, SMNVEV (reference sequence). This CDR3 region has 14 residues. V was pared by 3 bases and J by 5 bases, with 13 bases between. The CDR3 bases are TGTGCCAGCAGTTTTTCGGGGGGCTCGGAGACCCAGTACTTC. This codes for CASSFSGGSETQYF.

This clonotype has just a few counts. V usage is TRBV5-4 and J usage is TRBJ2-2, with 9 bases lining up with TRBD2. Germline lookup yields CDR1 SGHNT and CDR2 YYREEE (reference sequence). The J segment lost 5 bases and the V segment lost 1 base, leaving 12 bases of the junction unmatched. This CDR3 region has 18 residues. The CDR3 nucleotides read TGTGCCAGCAGCTTGTCCCCTCTGGCGGGGGGGCCGACCGGGGAGCTGTTTTTT. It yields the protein CASSLSPLAGGPTGELFF.

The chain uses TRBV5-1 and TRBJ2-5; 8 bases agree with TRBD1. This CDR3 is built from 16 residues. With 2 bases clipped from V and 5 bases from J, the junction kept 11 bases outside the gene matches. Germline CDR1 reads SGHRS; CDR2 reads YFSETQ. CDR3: CASSLTDRVGVETQYF. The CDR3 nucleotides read TGCGCCAGCAGCTTAACGGACAGGGTGGGTGTTGAGACCCAGTACTTC.

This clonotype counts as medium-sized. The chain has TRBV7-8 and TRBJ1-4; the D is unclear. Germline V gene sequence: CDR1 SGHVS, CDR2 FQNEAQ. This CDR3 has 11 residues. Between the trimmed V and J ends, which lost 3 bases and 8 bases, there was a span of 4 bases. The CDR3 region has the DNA TGTGCCAGCAGCTTTGGGGAAAAACTGTTTTTT. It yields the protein CASSFGEKLFF.

DNA for the CDR3: TGTGCCAGCAGTGGGACAGGGGGCACTGAAGCTTTCTTT. Translating it yields CASSGTGGTEAFF. The chain combines TRBV6-6 with TRBJ1-1; TRBD1 matches 11 bases. CDR3 length: 13 amino acids. After removal of 5 bases from V and 4 bases from J, the junction contained 0 bases not matched to a gene. Germline lookup yields CDR1 MNHNY and CDR2 SVGAGI (reference sequence).

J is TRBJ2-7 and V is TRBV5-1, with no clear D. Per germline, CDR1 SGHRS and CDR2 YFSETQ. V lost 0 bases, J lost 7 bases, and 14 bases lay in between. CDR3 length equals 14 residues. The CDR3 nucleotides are TGCGCCAGCAGCTTGGGAGCTGGAGCGTATGAGCAGTACGTC. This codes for CASSLGAGAYEQYV.